These 26 T cell receptor beta chains came from one sample sequenced in a study of blood T cells in healthy people across ages. Combining a sample-barcoded 5' primer with a J-beta primer mix, a second PCR ran for roughly 6 to 12 cycles. TCRdb redid the calling of the 5' RACE reads with MiXCR, one entry per CDR3 protein. The data show some 1,800,000 distinct CDR3 sequences, with 39% seen just once and approximately 22% held by the top ten. Sequenced: blood. These receptors all stem from a human donor in good health.

The chain employs TRBV5-1 and TRBJ2-5; 8 bases map to TRBD2. This CDR3 has 13 residues. From germline, CDR1 is SGHRS and CDR2 YFSETQ. J was trimmed by 1 base and V by 5 bases; bases with no gene match: 1. CDR3 protein: CASRGTSQETQYF. Here the CDR3 DNA reads TGCGCCAGCAGAGGGACTAGCCAAGAGACCCAGTACTTC.

This clonotype showed up just a few times. The chain combines TRBV2 with TRBJ2-5, with no clear D. This CDR3 spans 13 amino acids. CDR1 and CDR2 (germline): SNHLY, FYNNEI. V was cut by 4 bases and J by 7 bases, with 13 bases left in between. As DNA, the CDR3 is TGTGCCAGCAGTGGCCTAGATCTGGGGACCCAGTACTTC. Translated, it gives CASSGLDLGTQYF.

The CDR3 nucleotides read TGTGCCAGCAGTGCCCCGGGAGGAGCCAGCTCCTACGAGCAGTACTTC. Encoded protein: CASSAPGGASSYEQYF. The chain carries TRBV6-2 or TRBV6-3 and TRBJ2-7; 7 nucleotides match TRBD2. This CDR3 region has 16 residues. Germline V lookup: CDR1 MNHEY, CDR2 SVGEGT. V shed 5 bases and J 0 bases; nucleotides not matched to a gene: 10.

The chain carries TRBV20-1 and TRBJ2-5; 12 nucleotides agree with TRBD2. The DNA matches TRBJ2-1 better at its end, which makes the J call doubtful. CDR3 length: 19 residues. The germline V gene has CDR1 DFQATT and CDR2 SNEGSKA (reference sequence). The CDR3 spells CSARDNRASGGDPQETQFF. DNA for the CDR3: TGCAGTGCTAGAGATAATCGGGCTAGCGGGGGGGATCCCCAAGAGACCCAGTTCTTC.

This clonotype was detected only a few times. The chain has TRBV15 and TRBJ1-2, with D perhaps matching TRBD1 (5 bases). Germline V CDR1 and CDR2: LNHNV, YYDKDF (reference sequence). This CDR3 contains 21 residues. Deletions cut 5 bases from V and 4 bases from J, with 35 bases between. The DNA for the CDR3 is TGTGCCACCAGCTTCGGGGGGACCACATCCCTGACCACCCCTAATCCCTATGGCTACACCTTC. It translates to CATSFGGTTSLTTPNPYGYTF.

V usage is TRBV18 and J usage is TRBJ2-5; D unresolved. Deletions cut 2 bases from V and 2 bases from J, with 9 bases between. CDR3 size: 14 residues. The germline CDR1 and CDR2 sequences are KGHSH and LQKENI. The CDR3 DNA follows: TGTGCCAGCTCACCAGTGTCAGAGCAAGAGACCCAGTACTTC. It specifies CASSPVSEQETQYF.

This chain joins TRBV27 and TRBJ2-7; 8 nucleotides line up with TRBD1. The CDR3 has 15 amino acids. Germline lookup yields CDR1 MNHEY and CDR2 SMNVEV (reference sequence). J was trimmed by 5 bases and V by 0 bases; bases with no gene match: 6. The CDR3 is CASSLSGQGAHEQYF. The CDR3 DNA follows: TGTGCCAGCAGTTTATCCGGACAGGGAGCCCACGAGCAGTACTTC.

The rearrangement uses TRBV4-1 and TRBJ1-2; D unresolved. The CDR3 covers 17 residues. Trimming shortened V by 0 bases and J by 8 bases, and 22 bases separated the two germline ends. The germline V gene has CDR1 MGHRA and CDR2 YSYEKL. DNA of the CDR3: TGCGCCAGCAGCCAAGATTCGAGTTCCGGGAATGGAGGAGGCTACACCTTC. It translates to CASSQDSSSGNGGGYTF.

The chain is built from TRBV5-6 and TRBJ2-5; D remains unclear. In germline, CDR1 is SGHDT, CDR2 YYEEEE. Trimming removed 4 bases at V and 5 bases at J, with 18 bases between. The CDR3 is 15 residues long. Here the CDR3 reads CASSRIETRRETQYF. As DNA, the CDR3 is TGTGCCAGCAGCCGAATAGAGACCCGGCGGGAGACCCAGTACTTC.

The chain is built from TRBV3-1 and TRBJ2-4, with 8 nucleotides matching TRBD2. The V segment lost 5 bases and the J segment 7 bases; nucleotides outside the gene matches: 13. The germline V gene has CDR1 LGHDT and CDR2 YNNKEL (reference sequence). CDR3 length equals 16 residues. CDR3 coding DNA: TGTGCCAGCAGCACCTTGTCTGGGCGGGGGGCTAACATTCAGTACTTC. Translation gives CASSTLSGRGANIQYF.

The rearrangement links TRBV29-1 to TRBJ2-4, with a tentative D call TRBD1 (5 bases). V lost 6 bases, J lost 0 bases, and 15 bases lay in between. CDR3 length: 15 residues. Per germline, CDR1 SQVTM and CDR2 ANQGSEA. Here the CDR3 reads CSVAEGVLAKNIQYF. The CDR3 DNA reads TGCAGCGTAGCAGAAGGGGTTCTAGCCAAAAACATTCAGTACTTC. Full variable domain (outside the CDR3, taken from reference TRBV29-1 and TRBJ2-4): SAVISQKPSRDICQRGTSLTIQCQVDSQVTMMFWYRQQPGQSLTLIATANQGSEATYESGFVIDKFPISRPNLTFSTLTVSNMSPEDSSIYLCSVAEGVLAKNIQYFGAGTRLSVL.

In DNA form, the CDR3 reads TGTGCCATCAGCACGGCTAGCGGGTACAATGAGCAGTACTTC. This translates into CAISTASGYNEQYF. The J gene is TRBJ2-4, the V gene TRBV10-3, with 8 positions matching TRBD2. Trimming cost V 6 bases and J 13 bases; bases outside gene matches: 14. Germline V lookup: CDR1 ENHRY, CDR2 SYGVKD. CDR3 length: 14 residues.

This clonotype was detected a few times. This sequence joins TRBV7-2 and TRBJ2-7; 8 nucleotides match TRBD1. V lost 1 base to trimming and J lost 3 bases; unmatched junction nucleotides: 5. The germline V gene encodes CDR1 SGHTA and CDR2 FQGNSA. The CDR3 runs to 15 residues. This CDR3 is CASSLVGQGDYEQYF. The CDR3 DNA is TGTGCCAGCAGCTTAGTTGGACAGGGAGACTACGAGCAGTACTTC.

V gene TRBV29-1 combines with J gene TRBJ2-5; D is ambiguous. The V gene lost 6 bases and the J gene lost 2 bases, with 10 bases spanning the gap. Germline values: CDR1 SQVTM, CDR2 ANQGSEA. CDR3 length equals 12 residues. CDR3 coding DNA: TGCAGCGTGGCTGTTGGGCAAGAGACCCAGTACTTC. Its translation is CSVAVGQETQYF.

V usage is TRBV20-1 and J usage is TRBJ2-7, with 9 bases that match TRBD2. The J segment lost 3 bases and the V segment lost 0 bases, leaving 9 bases of the junction unmatched. The CDR3 sequence is 16 residues long. Germline CDR1 DFQATT, CDR2 SNEGSKA (reference sequence). CDR3 in amino acids: CSARDQGRGGIYEQYF. CDR3 DNA sequence: TGCAGTGCTAGAGACCAGGGGCGGGGGGGGATCTACGAGCAGTACTTC.

The chain has TRBV7-2 and TRBJ2-1; the D gene is possibly TRBD1 (5 bases). This CDR3 is built from 17 residues. Germline CDR1 is SGHTA and CDR2 is FQGNSA. V was clipped by 1 base and J by 5 bases, with 18 bases between them. CDR3 region: CASSLDLDSTTHNEQFF. The CDR3 DNA reads as TGTGCCAGCAGCTTAGACTTAGACAGTACTACCCACAATGAGCAGTTCTTC.

The chain employs TRBV3-1 and TRBJ2-1; D is perhaps TRBD2 (7 bases). Trimming shortened V by 4 bases and J by 0 bases, and 19 bases separated the two germline ends. Germline CDR1 is LGHDT and CDR2 is YNNKEL (reference sequence). This CDR3 is 18 amino acids long. The CDR3, as DNA: TGTGCCAGCAGCCCTCGTTTTAGAGGGGGGGTCTCCTACAATGAGCAGTTCTTC. The encoded protein is CASSPRFRGGVSYNEQFF.

This clonotype was observed many times. This chain links TRBV20-1 with TRBJ1-4; D remains unclear. The germline CDR1 and CDR2 sequences are DFQATT and SNEGSKA (reference sequence). The CDR3 loop spans 15 amino acids. V was trimmed by 3 bases and J by 3 bases, leaving 14 bases between them. CDR3 DNA sequence: TGCAGTGCTAGTGTCTATGGGAGTCCTAATGAAAAACTGTTTTTT. Its protein is CSASVYGSPNEKLFF.

The J gene is TRBJ1-5, the V gene TRBV29-1, with D possibly matching TRBD1 (5 bases). V lost 4 bases, J lost 4 bases, and 11 bases lay in between. Germline V lookup: CDR1 SQVTM, CDR2 ANQGSEA. This CDR3 has 13 amino acids. CDR3 nucleotides: TGCAGCGTTGTGAAAGGGGAAAATCAGCCCCAGCATTTT. Its translation: CSVVKGENQPQHF.

V and J are TRBV5-1 and TRBJ1-2, with a tentative D call TRBD1 (6 bases). CDR3 size: 11 residues. Germline CDR1 reads SGHRS; CDR2 reads YFSETQ. Trimming cost V 2 bases and J 10 bases, with 9 bases left between them. CDR3 residues: CASSFQGYYTF. The DNA for the CDR3 is TGCGCCAGCAGCTTCCAGGGGTACTACACCTTC.

The chain joins TRBV4-3 to TRBJ1-2; 7 positions agree with TRBD1. Germline V gene sequence: CDR1 LGHNA, CDR2 YSLEER. The CDR3 loop spans 16 amino acids. Germline trimming cut 1 base from V and 2 bases from J; bases unmatched to any gene: 7. As DNA, the CDR3 is TGCGCCAGCAGCCAAGCTTGGGACAGTTCGAACTATGGCTACACCTTC. This gives the protein CASSQAWDSSNYGYTF.

The rearrangement links TRBV24-1 to TRBJ2-1; D unresolved. The CDR3 is 14 residues long. Trimming removed 2 bases from V and 3 bases from J, with 7 bases in between. CDR1 is KGHDR and CDR2 is SFDVKD in the germline V gene. The CDR3 sequence is CATSDSSVYNEQFF. In DNA, the CDR3 is TGTGCCACCAGTGATTCATCGGTCTACAATGAGCAGTTCTTC.

This clonotype was seen a handful of times. The V and J genes are TRBV4-1 and TRBJ2-7; the match to TRBD1 covers 9 bases. CDR3 length: 18 residues. Germline V lookup: CDR1 MGHRA, CDR2 YSYEKL. The ends lost 4 bases at V and 5 bases at J; junction bases unmatched: 18. The CDR3 DNA follows: TGCGCCAGCAGCCTTCGCGCGTTGACAGGGGGACGAGGGGACGAGCAGTACTTC. Translation gives CASSLRALTGGRGDEQYF.

A word on this clonotype: The DNA is omitted, as the CDR3 cannot be located on it reliably, and the CDR3 follows TCRdb's listing. The rearrangement joins TRBV6-5 to TRBJ2-4; TRBD1, the table's D call, lacks a check against the DNA. CDR1 and CDR2 (germline): MNHEY, SVGAGI. The CDR3 numbers 14 amino acids, ends counted. CDR3 amino acids: CASILGQGYDEQYF.

The genes are TRBV5-1 and TRBJ2-3; D may be TRBD1 (6 bases). Trimming removed 0 bases at V and 5 bases at J, with 10 bases between. Germline V CDR1 and CDR2: SGHRS, YFSETQ. The CDR3 totals 14 residues. In nucleotides, the CDR3 is TGCGCCAGCAGCTTGGGTCGCAGGGGAGATACGCAGTATTTT. It codes for CASSLGRRGDTQYF.

This chain uses TRBV7-6 with TRBJ2-1, with TRBD2 as a possible D gene (6 bases). The CDR3 is 14 residues long. Germline V gene data show CDR1 as SGHVS and CDR2 as FNYEAQ. V lost 2 bases to trimming and J lost 7 bases, with 12 bases between them. The CDR3 region has the DNA TGTGCCAGCAGCTTAACTAGCCGAACTAATGAGCAGTTCTTC. Translation gives CASSLTSRTNEQFF. Full variable domain (remainder filled in from reference TRBV7-6 and TRBJ2-1): GAGVSQSPRYKVTKRGQDVALRCDPISGHVSLYWYRQALGQGPEFLTYFNYEAQQDKSGLPNDRFSAERPEGSISTLTIQRTEQRDSAMYRCASSLTSRTNEQFFGPGTRLTVL.